These 20 T cell receptor beta chains were sequenced from one sample in a study of shared clonotypes between healthy human individuals. Naivety among CD8 cells was defined by CD45RO negativity and positive CCR7 selection, thereby excluding terminally differentiated effector memory CD45RA+ cells. The protocol was immunoSEQ multiplex PCR, while the TCRdb copy is restricted to in-frame clones and leaves out a portion. This sample has 2 million to 2.5 million clones, with about 92% found just once. Sequenced sample: naive CD8+ T cells from PBMCs. These TCRs come from a man aged 18 to 29 in good health. Some clones in this sample may be carry-over from other donors' samples.

This chain uses TRBV27 with TRBJ2-5; maybe TRBD2 (6 bases). The CDR3 is 14 amino acids. The germline gives CDR1 MNHEY, CDR2 SMNVEV (reference sequence). Trimming stripped 3 bases from V and 4 bases from J, with 12 bases between. The CDR3 DNA reads as TGTGCCAGCAGTTTTCACGCGGGAACAGAGACCCAGTACTTC. It encodes CASSFHAGTETQYF.

The genes are TRBV27 and TRBJ2-3; 11 positions match TRBD2. The CDR3 spans 17 residues. Germline V gives CDR1 MNHEY, CDR2 SMNVEV (reference sequence). Trimming at V came to 4 bases and at J to 2 bases, leaving 8 bases not matched to a gene. This CDR3 is CASSSSGRIISTDTQYF. The CDR3 DNA reads as TGTGCCAGCAGTTCTAGCGGGAGGATAATTTCCACAGATACGCAGTATTTT.

The J gene is TRBJ2-7, the V gene TRBV9; 12 positions match TRBD1. CDR1 SGDLS and CDR2 YYNGEE come from the germline V gene. CDR3 length equals 15 residues. The V segment lost 4 bases and the J segment 4 bases; nucleotides outside the gene matches: 6. The CDR3 is CASSPGTGGAYEQYF. The CDR3 bases are TGTGCCAGCAGCCCTGGGACAGGGGGCGCTTACGAGCAGTACTTC.

J is TRBJ2-7 and V is TRBV15; 8 positions agree with TRBD2. V trimming: 5 bases; J trimming: 6 bases; junction bases outside the gene matches: 6. The germline CDR1 and CDR2 sequences are LNHNV and YYDKDF (reference sequence). This CDR3 contains 13 residues. CDR3 in DNA: TGTGCCACCAGCGGGACTAGGGCAGGCGAGCAGTACTTC. Its translation: CATSGTRAGEQYF.

The V and J genes are TRBV12-5 and TRBJ2-2; the match to TRBD1 covers 7 bases. The trim removed 0 bases at V and 6 bases at J, leaving 10 bases unmatched. The CDR3 spans 17 residues. Germline V gives CDR1 LGHNT, CDR2 FRNRAP. CDR3 region: CASGLVPPQGHPGELFF. Here the CDR3 DNA reads TGTGCTAGTGGTTTGGTACCCCCACAGGGGCATCCCGGGGAGCTGTTTTTT.

The chain uses TRBV9 and TRBJ1-1; D is unclear. The V end was cut by 3 bases, the J end by 3 bases, with 6 bases between. Germline V lookup: CDR1 SGDLS, CDR2 YYNGEE. The CDR3 runs 12 residues. The CDR3 DNA sequence: TGTGCCAGCAGCGGACTGGACACTGAAGCTTTCTTT. Its translation: CASSGLDTEAFF.

V usage is TRBV6-6 and J usage is TRBJ1-4; tentative D call: TRBD1 (5 bases). Germline V gene sequence: CDR1 MNHNY, CDR2 SVGAGI (reference sequence). Trimming left V 0 bases short and J 5 bases short, with 10 bases between. The CDR3 has 15 amino acids. The CDR3 sequence is CASSYSGAANEKLFF. Here the CDR3 DNA reads TGTGCCAGCAGTTACTCCGGGGCAGCAAATGAAAAACTGTTTTTT.

V gene TRBV7-3 combines with J gene TRBJ2-7, with 7 nucleotides matching TRBD1. The length of the CDR3 is 14 residues. The ends lost 7 bases at V and 4 bases at J; junction bases unmatched: 10. Looked up from germline, CDR1 is SGHTA and CDR2 is FQGTGA. The CDR3 region has the DNA TGTGCCAGCACCATGGACAGGCCAGGGTACGAGCAGTACTTC. Its protein is CASTMDRPGYEQYF.

This chain connects TRBV2 to TRBJ2-7; 8 bases match TRBD1. Looked up from germline, CDR1 is SNHLY and CDR2 is FYNNEI. Trimming cost V 2 bases and J 5 bases; bases outside gene matches: 8. This CDR3 has 15 amino acids. CDR3 sequence reads: CASSESRGPQNEQYF. The CDR3 DNA follows: TGTGCCAGCAGTGAAAGCAGGGGGCCTCAGAACGAGCAGTACTTC.

V is TRBV4-1 and J is TRBJ1-4; the match to TRBD1 covers 7 bases. V dropped 1 base and J dropped 8; count of bases not matched to a gene: 13. Germline assignment: CDR1 MGHRA and CDR2 YSYEKL. This CDR3 has 17 amino acids. The CDR3: CASSQVFATGWEEKLFF. Written as DNA, the CDR3 is TGCGCCAGCAGCCAAGTTTTTGCGACAGGGTGGGAGGAAAAACTGTTTTTT.

The V gene is TRBV6-1, the J gene TRBJ2-1; either TRBD1 or TRBD2 may supply D (6 bases each). Trimming took off 2 bases at V and 6 bases at J, with 14 bases between the two ends. The CDR3 has 15 amino acids. Germline V gene data show CDR1 as MNHNS and CDR2 as SASEGT. The CDR3 nucleotides read TGTGCCAGCAGTGAAATCCGGGGGCCGGGCAATGAGCAGTTCTTC. This translates into CASSEIRGPGNEQFF.

J is TRBJ2-7 and V is TRBV7-9, with D possibly called TRBD1 or TRBD2 (5 bases each). This CDR3 is built from 15 residues. Germline V gene lookup returns CDR1 SEHNR and CDR2 FQNEAQ (reference sequence). The V end lost 2 bases, the J end lost 0 bases, and 11 bases lay between the germline ends. CDR3 coding DNA: TGTGCCAGCAGCTTATCGGGGCAGAGCTCCTACGAGCAGTACTTC. Protein: CASSLSGQSSYEQYF. Supplemented by reference TRBV7-9 and TRBJ2-7, the full variable domain reads DTGVSQNPRHKITKRGQNVTFRCDPISEHNRLYWYRQTLGQGPEFLTYFQNEAQLEKSRLLSDRFSAERPKGSFSTLEIQRTEQGDSAMYLCASSLSGQSSYEQYFGPGTRLTVT.

The rearrangement uses TRBV9 and TRBJ2-2; D possibly corresponds to TRBD2 (5 bases). CDR1 is SGDLS and CDR2 is YYNGEE in the germline V gene. Trimming cost V 0 bases and J 0 bases, with 15 bases left between them. This CDR3 comprises 18 residues. CDR3 loop: CASSVATGRLPNTGELFF. In DNA form, the CDR3 reads TGTGCCAGCAGCGTAGCTACCGGCAGACTACCGAACACCGGGGAGCTGTTTTTT.

The CDR3 coding sequence is TGTGCCAGCTCGGGACCAGGGGACACAGATACGCAGTATTTT. It is translated as CASSGPGDTDTQYF. The chain employs TRBV9 and TRBJ2-3, with a possible D match to TRBD1 (6 bases). There are 14 residues in the CDR3. Trimming took off 7 bases at V and 2 bases at J, with 14 bases between the two ends. Germline V CDR1 and CDR2: SGDLS, YYNGEE.

This chain links TRBV28 with TRBJ1-5; 7 nucleotides align to TRBD1. With V trimmed by 3 bases and J by 7 bases, 3 bases remained unmatched. In germline, CDR1 is MDHEN, CDR2 SYDVKM. The CDR3 has 13 residues. The CDR3 sequence: CASSLTGRQPQHF. For the CDR3, the DNA is TGTGCCAGCAGTTTGACAGGGCGCCAGCCCCAGCATTTT. The variable domain in full, with the rest retrieved from reference TRBV28 and TRBJ1-5, is DVKVTQSSRYLVKRTGEKVFLECVQDMDHENMFWYRQDPGLGLRLIYFSYDVKMKEKGDIPEGYSVSREKKERFSLILESASTNQTSMYLCASSLTGRQPQHFGDGTRLSIL.

The chain's CDR3 is CASSHSPNGAGANVLTF. CDR3 DNA sequence: TGCGCCAGCAGCCATAGCCCGAACGGGGCAGGGGCCAACGTCCTGACTTTC. The chain couples TRBV4-1 to TRBJ2-6; D could derive from TRBD1 or TRBD2 (5 bases each). The CDR3 runs 17 residues. CDR1 is MGHRA, CDR2 YSYEKL, per germline. Between the trimmed V and J ends, which lost 3 bases and 4 bases, there was a span of 16 bases.

This clone appeared once. The V and J genes are TRBV11-2 and TRBJ2-5; 9 nucleotides match TRBD2. The V gene's germline CDR1 is SGHAT and CDR2 FQNNGV. The CDR3 length is 16 residues. V trimming: 1 base; J trimming: 4 bases; junction bases outside the gene matches: 7. CDR3 amino acids: CASSLGSGGRGETQYF. In DNA form, the CDR3 reads TGTGCCAGCAGCTTAGGGTCCGGCGGGAGGGGAGAGACCCAGTACTTC.

V is TRBV7-9 and J is TRBJ1-3; D call uncertain. The CDR3 runs 13 residues. CDR1 is SEHNR, CDR2 FQNEAQ, per germline (reference sequence). Trimming shortened V by 6 bases and J by 2 bases, and 8 bases separated the two germline ends. CDR3 bases: TGTGCCAGCAGTCCGGGAGCTGGAAACACCATATATTTT. Protein: CASSPGAGNTIYF.

With respect to this clone: Other DNA sequences within the sample encode an identical CDR3. V gene TRBV7-9 combines with J gene TRBJ2-1; the D gene is possibly TRBD1 (7 bases). V gave up 5 bases and J gave up 4 bases, with 12 bases separating them. Germline V CDR1 and CDR2: SEHNR, FQNEAQ (reference sequence). The CDR3 is 14 amino acids. CDR3 protein: CASSLGGQYNEQFF. Written as DNA, the CDR3 is TGTGCCAGCAGCCTGGGGGGACAGTACAATGAGCAGTTCTTC.

DNA of the CDR3: TGTGCCAGCAGCCTGGGACAGGGAATAACAGGCTACACCTTC. This gives the protein CASSLGQGITGYTF. The genes are TRBV4-2 and TRBJ1-2, with 9 bases fitting TRBD1. Germline trimming cut 4 bases from V and 8 bases from J; bases unmatched to any gene: 8. The V gene's germline CDR1 is LGHNA and CDR2 YNFKEQ. This CDR3 is 14 amino acids long.